The next 5 T cell receptor beta chains were all read from a single sample in a study of T-cell reconstitution after alpha-beta-depleted transplantation in children. Researchers prepared the TCRbeta library using unique molecular identifiers, the study reports. One entry per CDR3 protein results from TCRdb running MiXCR on the PCR reads. The profile shows about 870,000 distinct CDR3 sequences, about 16% of them singletons. This specimen was PBMCs, mostly from graft donor cells, taken 360 days after TCRalphabeta/CD19-depleted stem cell transplant. These receptors all come from a male patient younger than 18 who had a stem cell transplant for acute lymphoblastic leukemia, so the T cells may come from the graft donor.

This chain links TRBV12-3 or TRBV12-4 with TRBJ2-1; weak D call: TRBD1 (5 bases). Trimming cost V 8 bases and J 4 bases, with 12 bases left between them. This CDR3 contains 13 residues. CDR3 sequence reads: CASYAGNYNEQFF. In DNA, the CDR3 is TGTGCCAGCTACGCAGGGAATTACAATGAGCAGTTCTTC.

This clonotype was seen ten or more times. The rearrangement links TRBV20-1 to TRBJ2-1; D perhaps matches TRBD2 (5 bases). The V and J ends lost 6 bases and 6 bases respectively, with 18 bases between them. The germline V gene encodes CDR1 DFQATT and CDR2 SNEGSKA (reference sequence). This CDR3 contains 14 residues. The CDR3 region has the DNA TGCAGTGCGAGAAGCGGTTTAAATTTCAATGAGCAGTTCTTC. This sequence encodes CSARSGLNFNEQFF.

This sequence joins TRBV29-1 and TRBJ2-1; D remains unclear. CDR3 size: 12 residues. Germline V gene lookup returns CDR1 SQVTM and CDR2 ANQGSEA. V dropped 4 bases and J dropped 3 bases, with 7 bases sitting between them. The CDR3 sequence is CSVALGYNEQFF. The DNA of the CDR3 is TGCAGCGTTGCCTTGGGCTACAATGAGCAGTTCTTC.

This clonotype was seen ten or more times. The V call is TRBV2, the J call TRBJ1-4; TRBD1 is a possible D gene (5 bases). The ends were cut back, 5 bases at V and 4 bases at J, with 11 bases in the middle. CDR1 and CDR2 from the germline V gene are SNHLY and FYNNEI. CDR3 length: 14 amino acids. CDR3 sequence reads: CASSRSGYNEKLFF. CDR3 sequence (DNA): TGTGCCAGCAGTAGATCAGGGTATAATGAAAAACTGTTTTTT.

V is TRBV12-3 or TRBV12-4 and J is TRBJ2-3, with D maybe TRBD2 (6 bases). Trimming pared 6 bases from V and 0 bases from J, leaving 13 bases between. The CDR3 is 15 amino acids. The CDR3 DNA reads TGTGCCAGCAGCCGGGGACTTTACAGCACAGATACGCAGTATTTT. It translates to CASSRGLYSTDTQYF.